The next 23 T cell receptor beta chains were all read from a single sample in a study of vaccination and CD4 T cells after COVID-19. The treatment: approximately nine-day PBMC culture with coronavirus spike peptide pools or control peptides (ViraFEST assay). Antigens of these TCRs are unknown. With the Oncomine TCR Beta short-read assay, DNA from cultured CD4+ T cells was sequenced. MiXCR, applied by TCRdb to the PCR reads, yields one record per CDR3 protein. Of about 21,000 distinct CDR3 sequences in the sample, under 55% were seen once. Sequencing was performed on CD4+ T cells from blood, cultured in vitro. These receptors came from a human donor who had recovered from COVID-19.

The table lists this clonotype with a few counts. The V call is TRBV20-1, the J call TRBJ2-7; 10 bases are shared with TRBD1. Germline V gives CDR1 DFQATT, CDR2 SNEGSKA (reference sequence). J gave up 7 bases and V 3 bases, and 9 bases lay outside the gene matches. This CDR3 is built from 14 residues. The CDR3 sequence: CSASTGQGTGEQYF. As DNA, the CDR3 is TGCAGTGCTAGTACGGGACAGGGGACGGGGGAGCAGTACTTC.

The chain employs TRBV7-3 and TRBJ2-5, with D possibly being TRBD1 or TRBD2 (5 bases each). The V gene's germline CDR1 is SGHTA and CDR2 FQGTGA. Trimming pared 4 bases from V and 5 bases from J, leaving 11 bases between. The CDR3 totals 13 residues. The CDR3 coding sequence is TGTGCCAGCAGCTATTCAGGGACGGAGACCCAGTACTTC. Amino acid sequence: CASSYSGTETQYF. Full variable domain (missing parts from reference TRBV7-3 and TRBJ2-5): GAGVSQTPSNKVTEKGKYVELRCDPISGHTALYWYRQSLGQGPEFLIYFQGTGAADDSGLPNDRFFAVRPEGSVSTLKIQRTERGDSAVYLCASSYSGTETQYFGPGTRLLVL.

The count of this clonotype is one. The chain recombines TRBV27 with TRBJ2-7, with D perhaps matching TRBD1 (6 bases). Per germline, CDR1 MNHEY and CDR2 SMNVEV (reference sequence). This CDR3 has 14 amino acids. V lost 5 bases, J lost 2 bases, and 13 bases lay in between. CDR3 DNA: TGTGCCAGCAGTCCAGTAGACAGGACCTACGAGCAGTACTTC. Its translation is CASSPVDRTYEQYF.

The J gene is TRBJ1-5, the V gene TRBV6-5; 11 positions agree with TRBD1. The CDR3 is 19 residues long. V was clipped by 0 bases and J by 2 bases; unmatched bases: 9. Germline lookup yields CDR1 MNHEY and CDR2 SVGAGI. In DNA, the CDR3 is TGTGCCAGCAGTTACTCGTTTGGGACAGGGGGGGAAGGCAATCAGCCCCAGCATTTT. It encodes CASSYSFGTGGEGNQPQHF.

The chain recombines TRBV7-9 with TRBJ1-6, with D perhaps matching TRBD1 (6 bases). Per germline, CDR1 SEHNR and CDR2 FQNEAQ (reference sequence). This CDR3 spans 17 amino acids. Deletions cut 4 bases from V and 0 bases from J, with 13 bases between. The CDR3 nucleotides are TGTGCCAGCAGCTCCACAACAGGGAGCTCCTATAATTCACCCCTCCACTTT. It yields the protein CASSSTTGSSYNSPLHF.

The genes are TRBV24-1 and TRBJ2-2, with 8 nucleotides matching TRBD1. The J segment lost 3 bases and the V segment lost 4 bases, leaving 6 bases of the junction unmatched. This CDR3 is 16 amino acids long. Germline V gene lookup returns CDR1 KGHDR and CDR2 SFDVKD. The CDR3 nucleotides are TGTGCCACCAGTGAGCCCGGGACAGGCGACACCGGGGAGCTGTTTTTT. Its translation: CATSEPGTGDTGELFF.

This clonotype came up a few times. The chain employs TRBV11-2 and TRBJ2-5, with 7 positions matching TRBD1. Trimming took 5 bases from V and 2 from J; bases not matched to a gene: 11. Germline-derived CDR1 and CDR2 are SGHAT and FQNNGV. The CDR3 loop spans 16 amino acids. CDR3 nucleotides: TGTGCCAGCAGCGCGGGTAGGGGACAGAAACAAGAGACCCAGTACTTC. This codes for CASSAGRGQKQETQYF.

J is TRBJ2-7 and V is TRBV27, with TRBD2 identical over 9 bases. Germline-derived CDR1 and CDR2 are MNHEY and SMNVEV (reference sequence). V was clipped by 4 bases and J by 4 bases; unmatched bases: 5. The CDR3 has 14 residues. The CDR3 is CASSSVTSGYEQYF. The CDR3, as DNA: TGTGCCAGCAGTTCTGTGACTAGCGGATACGAGCAGTACTTC.

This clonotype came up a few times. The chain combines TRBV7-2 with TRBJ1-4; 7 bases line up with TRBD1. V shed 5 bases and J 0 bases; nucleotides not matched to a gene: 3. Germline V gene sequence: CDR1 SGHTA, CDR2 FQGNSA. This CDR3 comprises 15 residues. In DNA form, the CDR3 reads TGTGCCAGCAGCCCAGACAGGGCAACTAATGAAAAACTGTTTTTT. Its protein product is CASSPDRATNEKLFF. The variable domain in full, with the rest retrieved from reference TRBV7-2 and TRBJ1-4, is GAGVSQSPSNKVTEKGKDVELRCDPISGHTALYWYRQSLGQGLEFLIYFQGNSAPDKSGLPSDRFSAERTGGSVSTLTIQRTQQEDSAVYLCASSPDRATNEKLFFGSGTQLSVL.

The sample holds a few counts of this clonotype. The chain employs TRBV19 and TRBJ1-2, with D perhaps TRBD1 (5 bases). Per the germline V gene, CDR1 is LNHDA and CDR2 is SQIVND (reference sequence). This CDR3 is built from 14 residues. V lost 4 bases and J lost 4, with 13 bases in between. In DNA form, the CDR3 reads TGTGCCAGTAGTAAATCGGGACCGCTCTATGGCTACACCTTC. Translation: CASSKSGPLYGYTF.

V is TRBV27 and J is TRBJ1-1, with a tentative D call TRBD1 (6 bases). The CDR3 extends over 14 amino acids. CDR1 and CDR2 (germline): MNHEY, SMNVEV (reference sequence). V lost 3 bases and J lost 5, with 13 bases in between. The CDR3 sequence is CASSFGGAGTEAFF. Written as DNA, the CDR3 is TGTGCCAGCAGTTTCGGGGGGGCGGGGACTGAAGCTTTCTTT.

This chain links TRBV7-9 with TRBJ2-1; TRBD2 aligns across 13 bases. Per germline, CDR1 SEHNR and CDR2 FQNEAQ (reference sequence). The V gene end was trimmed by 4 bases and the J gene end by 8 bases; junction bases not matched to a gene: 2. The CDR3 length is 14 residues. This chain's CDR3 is CASSYGTSGDEQFF. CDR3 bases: TGTGCCAGCAGCTACGGGACTAGCGGGGATGAGCAGTTCTTC.

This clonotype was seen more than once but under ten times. The CDR3 sequence is CASSSRAQGAYGYTF. CDR3 nucleotide sequence: TGTGCCAGCAGCTCACGCGCCCAGGGGGCGTATGGCTACACCTTC. The V call is TRBV6-1, the J call TRBJ1-2; TRBD1 agrees at 8 bases. Germline-derived CDR1 and CDR2 are MNHNS and SASEGT. CDR3 length: 15 amino acids. The V segment lost 6 bases and the J segment 5 bases; nucleotides outside the gene matches: 11.

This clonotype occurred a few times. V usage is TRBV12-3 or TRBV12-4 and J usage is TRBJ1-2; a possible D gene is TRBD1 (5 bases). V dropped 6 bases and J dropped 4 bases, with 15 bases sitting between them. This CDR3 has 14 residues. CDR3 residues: CASSSGTSGYGYTF. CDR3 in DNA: TGTGCCAGCAGCTCCGGGACTTCGGGCTATGGCTACACCTTC.

CDR3 nucleotide sequence: TGTGCCACCAGCGGAATCACAGATACGCAGTATTTT. It yields the protein CATSGITDTQYF. V gene TRBV15 combines with J gene TRBJ2-3; D remains unclear. V lost 5 bases, J lost 2 bases, and 5 bases lay in between. Germline V gene data show CDR1 as LNHNV and CDR2 as YYDKDF (reference sequence). The CDR3 length is 12 residues.

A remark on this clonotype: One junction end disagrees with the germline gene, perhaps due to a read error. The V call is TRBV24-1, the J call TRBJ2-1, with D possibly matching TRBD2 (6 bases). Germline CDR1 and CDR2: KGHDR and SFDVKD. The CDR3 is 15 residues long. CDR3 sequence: CATSDASGLNNERFF. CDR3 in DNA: TGTGCCACCAGTGATGCCTCGGGACTTAACAATGAGCGGTTCTTC.

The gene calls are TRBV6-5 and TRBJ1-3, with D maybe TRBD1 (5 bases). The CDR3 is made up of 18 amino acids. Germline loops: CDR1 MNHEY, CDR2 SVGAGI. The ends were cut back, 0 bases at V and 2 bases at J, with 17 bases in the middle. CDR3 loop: CASSYSASGEGPGNTIYF. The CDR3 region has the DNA TGTGCCAGCAGTTACTCTGCGAGTGGTGAGGGACCTGGAAACACCATATATTTT.

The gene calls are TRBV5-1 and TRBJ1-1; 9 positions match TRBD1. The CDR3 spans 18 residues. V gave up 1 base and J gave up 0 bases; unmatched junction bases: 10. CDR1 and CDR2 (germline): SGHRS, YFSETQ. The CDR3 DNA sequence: TGCGCCAGCAGCTTGTTGTGGGACAGGGATGGGCTGAACACTGAAGCTTTCTTT. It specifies CASSLLWDRDGLNTEAFF.

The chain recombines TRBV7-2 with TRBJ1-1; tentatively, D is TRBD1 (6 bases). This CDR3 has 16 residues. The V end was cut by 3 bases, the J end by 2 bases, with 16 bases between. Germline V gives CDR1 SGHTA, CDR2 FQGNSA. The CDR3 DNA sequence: TGTGCCAGCAGCTTCGTTACCGGGACAATAAACACTGAAGCTTTCTTT. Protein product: CASSFVTGTINTEAFF. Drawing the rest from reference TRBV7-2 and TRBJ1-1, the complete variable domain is GAGVSQSPSNKVTEKGKDVELRCDPISGHTALYWYRQSLGQGLEFLIYFQGNSAPDKSGLPSDRFSAERTGGSVSTLTIQRTQQEDSAVYLCASSFVTGTINTEAFFGQGTRLTVV.

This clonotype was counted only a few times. The CDR3 sequence: CASSSLPRVLGTNTEAFF. The CDR3 nucleotides are TGTGCCAGCAGCTCGTTACCCAGAGTTCTTGGAACGAACACTGAAGCTTTCTTT. The chain uses TRBV5-4 and TRBJ1-1, with D uncertain. This CDR3 comprises 18 residues. CDR1 and CDR2 from the germline V gene are SGHNT and YYREEE (reference sequence). V lost 3 bases, J lost 1 base, and 22 bases lay in between.

Here the CDR3 reads CAAGTGYGEKLFF. The CDR3 DNA reads TGTGCCGCGGGGACAGGGTACGGGGAAAAACTGTTTTTT. This sequence joins TRBV10-3 and TRBJ1-4; TRBD1 matches at 9 bases. J lost 8 bases, V lost 11 bases, and 9 bases had no gene match. There are 13 residues in the CDR3. Germline loops: CDR1 ENHRY, CDR2 SYGVKD.

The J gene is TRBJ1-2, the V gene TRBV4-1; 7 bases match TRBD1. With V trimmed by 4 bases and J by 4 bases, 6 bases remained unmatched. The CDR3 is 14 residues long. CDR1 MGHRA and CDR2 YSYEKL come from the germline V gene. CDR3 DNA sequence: TGCGCCAGCAGCCGCCCGGGACAGCGCTATGGCTACACCTTC. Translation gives CASSRPGQRYGYTF.

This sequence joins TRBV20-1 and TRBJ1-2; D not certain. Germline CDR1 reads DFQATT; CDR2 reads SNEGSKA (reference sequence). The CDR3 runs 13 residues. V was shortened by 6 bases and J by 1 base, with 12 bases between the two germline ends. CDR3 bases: TGCAGTGCAGGAGTATCAATTAACTATGGCTACACCTTC. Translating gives CSAGVSINYGYTF.